Below, 4 T cell receptor beta chains from the same sample are listed, as sequenced in a study of blood T cell repertoires in COVID-19. Here immunoSEQ multiplex PCR was the method, and the copy in TCRdb shows in-frame clones only, minus some. The sample consists of approximately 92,000 clones, over 70% of them appearing once. The material sequenced was peripheral blood. The receptor set was obtained from a man aged 50 or older who had recovered from COVID-19.

The chain employs TRBV5-1 and TRBJ2-1; 10 positions match TRBD1. Germline CDR1 SGHRS, CDR2 YFSETQ. CDR3 length: 14 residues. The V gene end was trimmed by 4 bases and the J gene end by 7 bases; junction bases not matched to a gene: 5. The CDR3 loop reads CASSNPGQGNEQFF. The CDR3 nucleotides are TGCGCCAGCAGCAACCCGGGACAGGGGAATGAGCAGTTCTTC. Full variable domain (remainder filled in from reference TRBV5-1 and TRBJ2-1): KAGVTQTPRYLIKTRGQQVTLSCSPISGHRSVSWYQQTPGQGLQFLFEYFSETQRNKGNFPGRFSGRQFSNSRSEMNVSTLELGDSALYLCASSNPGQGNEQFFGPGTRLTVL.

The rearrangement links TRBV19 to TRBJ2-7, with a possible D match to TRBD2 (5 bases). Germline values: CDR1 LNHDA, CDR2 SQIVND (reference sequence). The CDR3 consists of 16 residues. The V end was cut by 2 bases, the J end by 5 bases, with 19 bases between. In nucleotides, the CDR3 is TGTGCCAGTAGTATAAGGTTGATGACGGGGAAACACGAGCAGTACTTC. This encodes CASSIRLMTGKHEQYF.

This sequence joins TRBV25-1 and TRBJ1-1; the match to TRBD1 covers 7 bases. V was clipped by 5 bases and J by 0 bases; unmatched bases: 6. The germline V gene has CDR1 MGHDK and CDR2 SYGVNS. This CDR3 is 15 amino acids long. The CDR3 sequence is CASSHAGQMNTEAFF. The CDR3 DNA reads as TGTGCCAGCAGTCACGCGGGACAGATGAACACTGAAGCTTTCTTT.

This clone was recorded once. The chain recombines TRBV2 with TRBJ1-2; 9 bases match TRBD1. The V segment lost 8 bases and the J segment 5 bases; nucleotides outside the gene matches: 6. The CDR3 spans 13 residues. The germline CDR1 and CDR2 sequences are SNHLY and FYNNEI. The CDR3 nucleotides are TGTGCCAGCTCGGACAGGGGAGGGTATGGCTACACCTTC. Its protein is CASSDRGGYGYTF.